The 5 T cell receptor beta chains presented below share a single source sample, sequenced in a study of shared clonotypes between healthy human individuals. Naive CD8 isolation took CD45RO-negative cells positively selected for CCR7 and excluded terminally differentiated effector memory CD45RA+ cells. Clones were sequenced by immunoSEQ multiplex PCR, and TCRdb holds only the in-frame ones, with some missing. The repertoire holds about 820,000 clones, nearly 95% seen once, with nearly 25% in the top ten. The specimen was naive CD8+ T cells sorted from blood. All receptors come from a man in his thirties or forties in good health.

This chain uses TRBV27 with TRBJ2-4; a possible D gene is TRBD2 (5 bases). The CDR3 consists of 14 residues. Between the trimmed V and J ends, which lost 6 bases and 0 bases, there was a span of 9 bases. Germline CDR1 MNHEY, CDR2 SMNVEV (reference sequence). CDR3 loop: CASRRSGAKNIQYF. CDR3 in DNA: TGTGCCAGCAGAAGAAGCGGAGCCAAAAACATTCAGTACTTC.

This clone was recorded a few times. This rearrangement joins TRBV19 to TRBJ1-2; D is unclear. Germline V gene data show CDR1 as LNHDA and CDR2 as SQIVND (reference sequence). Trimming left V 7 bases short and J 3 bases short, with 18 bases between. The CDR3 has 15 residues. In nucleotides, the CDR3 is TGTGCCAGTACCCCGGTCCAGGAGATTGACTATGGCTACACCTTC. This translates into CASTPVQEIDYGYTF.

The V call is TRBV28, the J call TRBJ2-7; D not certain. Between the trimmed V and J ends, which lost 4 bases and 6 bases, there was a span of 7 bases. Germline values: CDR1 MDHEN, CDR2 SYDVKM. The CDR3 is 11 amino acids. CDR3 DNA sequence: TGTGCCAGCAGTTCCACTTTCGAGCAGTACTTC. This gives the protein CASSSTFEQYF.

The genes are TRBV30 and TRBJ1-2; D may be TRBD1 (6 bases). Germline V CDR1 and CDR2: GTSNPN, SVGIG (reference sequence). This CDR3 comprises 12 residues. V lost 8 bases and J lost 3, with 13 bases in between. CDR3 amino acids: CAKQGTDYGYTF. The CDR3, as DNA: TGTGCCAAACAGGGAACAGACTATGGCTACACCTTC.

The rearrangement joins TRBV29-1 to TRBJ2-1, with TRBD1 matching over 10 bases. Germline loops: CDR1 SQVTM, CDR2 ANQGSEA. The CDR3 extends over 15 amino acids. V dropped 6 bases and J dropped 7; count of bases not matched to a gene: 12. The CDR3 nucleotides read TGCAGCGTCGACCTCCGGGACAGGGGAACGAATGAGCAGTTCTTC. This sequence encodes CSVDLRDRGTNEQFF.